These 27 T cell receptor beta chains originate from one sample sequenced in a study of control samples from healthy donors and cancer patients. Clones were sequenced by immunoSEQ multiplex PCR, and TCRdb holds only the in-frame ones, with some missing. The sample lists roughly 55,000 clones, roughly nine tenths seen once, with roughly 1.6% in the top ten. The source material was PBMCs. These receptors all come from a middle-aged man with colorectal cancer.

This clone was recorded once. The chain joins TRBV4-1 to TRBJ2-6; a weak D match, TRBD1 (6 bases). This CDR3 spans 18 amino acids. Trimming shortened V by 1 base and J by 4 bases, and 17 bases separated the two germline ends. The germline V gene has CDR1 MGHRA and CDR2 YSYEKL. The CDR3 protein is CASSQGGSYRAGANVLTF. In DNA form, the CDR3 reads TGCGCCAGCAGCCAAGGGGGGAGTTACAGGGCCGGGGCCAACGTCCTGACTTTC.

The genes are TRBV3-1 (or the pseudogene TRBV3-2) and TRBJ1-6; 9 bases line up with TRBD1. Per the germline V gene, CDR1 is LGHDT and CDR2 is YNNKEL (reference sequence). There are 15 residues in the CDR3. Losses at the gene ends were 0 bases for V and 9 bases for J; bases not matched to a gene: 3. CDR3 residues: CASSQEGQGVSPLHF. The DNA for the CDR3 is TGTGCCAGCAGCCAAGAGGGACAGGGCGTTTCACCCCTCCACTTT.

The chain links TRBV21-1 to TRBJ1-3; the DNA was not used to check the table's D call, TRBD1. TRBV21-1 is designated a pseudogene. This CDR3 has 14 amino acids. CDR3: CASSQTGVENTIYF. For the CDR3, the DNA is TGTGCCAGCAGCCAAACAGGGGTGGAAAACACCATATATTTT.

The chain employs TRBV12-3 or TRBV12-4 and TRBJ1-2; D may be TRBD1 (5 bases). This CDR3 spans 12 amino acids. CDR3 DNA: TGTGTGGGGATGGGGGAGGCTAATGGCTACACCTTC. This gives the protein CVGMGEANGYTF.

The V call is TRBV19, the J call TRBJ1-6; D remains ambiguous. The V gene's germline CDR1 is LNHDA and CDR2 SQIVND (reference sequence). V was cut by 7 bases and J by 7 bases, with 14 bases left in between. This CDR3 spans 14 amino acids. CDR3 nucleotide sequence: TGTGCCAGTATTGGCGACCCGGGGAATTCACCCCTCCACTTT. Its protein product is CASIGDPGNSPLHF.

The chain employs TRBV5-1 and TRBJ1-1, with unresolved D. CDR1 is SGHRS and CDR2 is YFSETQ in the germline V gene. This CDR3 region has 12 residues. V lost 4 bases and J 4 bases, leaving 8 bases between the germline ends. The CDR3 DNA reads as TGCGCCAGCAGCCTGGTCGGCACTGAAGCTTTCTTT. Protein: CASSLVGTEAFF.

The V and J genes are TRBV7-9 and TRBJ2-7; tentatively, D is TRBD1 (6 bases). This CDR3 comprises 14 residues. Trimming removed 2 bases from V and 3 bases from J, with 11 bases in between. Germline V lookup: CDR1 SEHNR, CDR2 FQNEAQ (reference sequence). Here the CDR3 reads CASSLPEGGYEQYF. DNA of the CDR3: TGTGCCAGCAGCTTACCCGAAGGGGGCTACGAGCAGTACTTC.

The rearrangement joins TRBV29-1 to TRBJ1-1; 7 nucleotides agree with TRBD1. The V and J ends lost 6 bases and 0 bases, in that order; junction bases with no gene match: 7. The CDR3 is 14 amino acids. The germline CDR1 and CDR2 sequences are SQVTM and ANQGSEA. For the CDR3, the DNA is TGCAGCGTGAAAGGGGGCGCTGTGAACACTGAAGCTTTCTTT. Translation gives CSVKGGAVNTEAFF. Together with reference TRBV29-1 and TRBJ1-1, the CDR3 gives the full variable domain: SAVISQKPSRDICQRGTSLTIQCQVDSQVTMMFWYRQQPGQSLTLIATANQGSEATYESGFVIDKFPISRPNLTFSTLTVSNMSPEDSSIYLCSVKGGAVNTEAFFGQGTRLTVV.

The V gene is TRBV21-1, the J gene TRBJ2-4; whether TRBD2, the table's D call, matches the DNA was not checked. TRBV21-1 is a known pseudogene. This CDR3 contains 16 residues. The chain's CDR3 is CASSPADTGNKNIQYF. The CDR3 DNA reads TGTGCCAGCAGCCCCGCCGACACGGGGAACAAAAACATTCAGTACTTC.

The chain recombines TRBV5-5 with TRBJ2-7; 8 nucleotides agree with TRBD1. There are 15 residues in the CDR3. Germline CDR1 and CDR2: SGHKS and YYEKEE (reference sequence). Germline trimming cut 2 bases from V and 0 bases from J; bases unmatched to any gene: 4. The CDR3, as DNA: TGTGCCAGCAGCTTACAGGGGGTGGGCTCCTACGAGCAGTACTTC. It codes for CASSLQGVGSYEQYF.

The chain links TRBV5-1 to TRBJ2-5; 8 bases match TRBD1. The J segment lost 6 bases and the V segment lost 4 bases, leaving 5 bases of the junction unmatched. The germline V gene has CDR1 SGHRS and CDR2 YFSETQ. This CDR3 is built from 13 residues. CDR3 residues: CASSPDRAKTQYF. The CDR3 nucleotides read TGCGCCAGCAGCCCGGACAGGGCGAAGACCCAGTACTTC. Looking up the rest from reference TRBV5-1 and TRBJ2-5 gives the full variable domain: KAGVTQTPRYLIKTRGQQVTLSCSPISGHRSVSWYQQTPGQGLQFLFEYFSETQRNKGNFPGRFSGRQFSNSRSEMNVSTLELGDSALYLCASSPDRAKTQYFGPGTRLLVL.

The chain combines TRBV6-6 with TRBJ2-5; the D gene is possibly TRBD2 (5 bases). This CDR3 spans 11 amino acids. With 0 bases removed from V and 9 bases from J, the gap between germline ends came to 5 bases. Germline-derived CDR1 and CDR2 are MNHNY and SVGAGI (reference sequence). For the CDR3, the DNA is TGTGCCAGCAGTTACTCCGGGGCCCAGTACTTC. It yields the protein CASSYSGAQYF.

V is TRBV11-2 and J is TRBJ2-7; 11 nucleotides align to TRBD1. Germline V gene lookup returns CDR1 SGHAT and CDR2 FQNNGV. V shed 5 bases and J 3 bases; nucleotides not matched to a gene: 6. CDR3 length: 15 amino acids. The CDR3 here is CASSRPGTGGYEQYF. CDR3 sequence (DNA): TGTGCCAGCAGCCGTCCTGGGACAGGGGGCTACGAGCAGTACTTC. Full variable domain (remainder filled in from reference TRBV11-2 and TRBJ2-7): EAGVAQSPRYKIIEKRQSVAFWCNPISGHATLYWYQQILGQGPKLLIQFQNNGVVDDSQLPKDRFSAERLKGVDSTLKIQPAKLEDSAVYLCASSRPGTGGYEQYFGPGTRLTVT.

This rearrangement joins TRBV5-6 to TRBJ1-2, with 7 positions matching TRBD1. Trimming at V came to 4 bases and at J to 2 bases, leaving 2 bases not matched to a gene. The germline CDR1 and CDR2 sequences are SGHDT and YYEEEE. CDR3 size: 13 residues. The CDR3 reads CASSPDRNYGYTF. Written as DNA, the CDR3 is TGTGCCAGCAGCCCGGACAGGAACTATGGCTACACCTTC.

The rearrangement joins TRBV6-5 to TRBJ1-1; 8 bases match TRBD1. V gave up 2 bases and J gave up 5 bases; unmatched junction bases: 7. CDR3 size: 15 residues. Looked up from germline, CDR1 is MNHEY and CDR2 is SVGAGI. This CDR3 is CASSYEARGRTEAFF. Written as DNA, the CDR3 is TGTGCCAGCAGTTACGAAGCCAGGGGGCGGACTGAAGCTTTCTTT.

The chain couples TRBV7-3 to TRBJ2-1; 12 positions match TRBD2. Trimming removed 5 bases from V and 10 bases from J; junction bases left unmatched: 6. This CDR3 region has 14 residues. Germline CDR1 and CDR2: SGHTA and FQGTGA. CDR3 DNA: TGTGCCAGCAGCATCCTAGCGGGGGGGCCAGAGCAGTTCTTC. It yields the protein CASSILAGGPEQFF.

The chain carries TRBV5-4 and TRBJ1-6; no reliable D call. Germline lookup yields CDR1 SGHNT and CDR2 YYREEE (reference sequence). The CDR3 spans 15 residues. The germline V and J ends were trimmed by 4 bases and 8 bases, with 16 bases remaining between them. The CDR3 DNA reads TGTGCCAGCAGCGCCAACACCCTCGGGGATTCACCCCTCCACTTT. This encodes CASSANTLGDSPLHF. Full variable domain (rest looked up from reference TRBV5-4 and TRBJ1-6): ETGVTQSPTHLIKTRGQQVTLRCSSQSGHNTVSWYQQALGQGPQFIFQYYREEENGRGNFPPRFSGLQFPNYSSELNVNALELDDSALYLCASSANTLGDSPLHFGNGTRLTVT.

The V gene is TRBV4-1, the J gene TRBJ2-6; the D is unclear. The V and J ends lost 0 bases and 0 bases respectively, with 12 bases between them. The CDR3 has 18 residues. Germline V CDR1 and CDR2: MGHRA, YSYEKL. CDR3 coding DNA: TGCGCCAGCAGCCAAGACAGGCAAAGTTACTCTGGGGCCAACGTCCTGACTTTC. It specifies CASSQDRQSYSGANVLTF.

The chain combines TRBV18 with TRBJ2-1; 9 nucleotides line up with TRBD1. Germline V gene sequence: CDR1 KGHSH, CDR2 LQKENI. The V and J ends lost 2 bases and 6 bases, in that order; junction bases with no gene match: 5. The CDR3 sequence is 15 residues long. The DNA for the CDR3 is TGTGCCAGCTCACCAACAGGGGGCTTTGCCAATGAGCAGTTCTTC. This sequence encodes CASSPTGGFANEQFF.

The chain combines TRBV18 with TRBJ2-3, with D uncertain. The CDR3 is made up of 11 amino acids. V was trimmed by 6 bases and J by 6 bases, leaving 7 bases between them. The V gene's germline CDR1 is KGHSH and CDR2 LQKENI. In DNA, the CDR3 is TGTGCCAGCTCCGAAGGCGATACGCAGTATTTT. It yields the protein CASSEGDTQYF.

This sequence joins TRBV19 and TRBJ1-6, with D maybe TRBD1 (6 bases). The V gene lost 9 bases and the J gene lost 6 bases, with 15 bases spanning the gap. The CDR3 consists of 14 residues. CDR1 LNHDA and CDR2 SQIVND come from the germline V gene (reference sequence). CDR3 region: CASDTGYLNSPLHF. The CDR3, as DNA: TGTGCCAGCGATACAGGGTATCTTAATTCACCCCTCCACTTT.

The genes are TRBV7-8 and TRBJ1-3; TRBD1 is a possible D gene (5 bases). The CDR3 spans 15 residues. With 5 bases removed from V and 0 bases from J, the gap between germline ends came to 11 bases. CDR1 SGHVS and CDR2 FQNEAQ come from the germline V gene. The CDR3 loop is CASSTRQLSGNTIYF. The CDR3 DNA follows: TGTGCCAGCAGCACCCGACAGCTCTCTGGAAACACCATATATTTT.

The chain recombines TRBV6-6 with TRBJ1-6; D is uncertain. V lost 5 bases, J lost 7 bases, and 15 bases lay in between. The CDR3 spans 15 residues. The V gene's germline CDR1 is MNHNY and CDR2 SVGAGI (reference sequence). The CDR3: CASSPSRSTNSPLHF. In DNA, the CDR3 is TGTGCCAGCAGTCCCTCTCGGAGTACCAATTCACCCCTCCACTTT.

The rearrangement joins TRBV5-8 to TRBJ2-4; D possibly corresponds to TRBD1 (5 bases). Trimming removed 2 bases from V and 4 bases from J, with 16 bases in between. Germline V gives CDR1 SGHTS, CDR2 YDEGEE. There are 16 residues in the CDR3. CDR3: CASSFGPTAPKNIQYF. The CDR3 DNA is TGTGCCAGCAGCTTTGGTCCGACAGCGCCTAAAAACATTCAGTACTTC.

The chain links TRBV11-3 to TRBJ2-1, with no clear D. The CDR3 has 12 amino acids. Germline V gene data show CDR1 as SGHNT and CDR2 as YENEEA. The V and J ends lost 2 bases and 5 bases respectively, with 4 bases between them. CDR3 residues: CASSLNHNEQFF. The CDR3 region has the DNA TGTGCCAGCAGCTTAAATCACAATGAGCAGTTCTTC.

The chain employs TRBV6-5 and TRBJ2-3, with D maybe TRBD1 (6 bases). This CDR3 is 14 amino acids long. CDR1 is MNHEY, CDR2 SVGAGI, per germline. Trimming took 6 bases from V and 0 from J, leaving 10 bases between them. The CDR3 DNA reads TGTGCCAGCAGACACGGACAGAGCACAGATACGCAGTATTTT. It yields the protein CASRHGQSTDTQYF.

This sequence joins TRBV6-5 and TRBJ1-2; possible D gene TRBD1, 5 bases. CDR3 length equals 13 residues. CDR1 is MNHEY, CDR2 SVGAGI, per germline. Trimming took 2 bases from V and 5 from J, leaving 9 bases between them. This chain's CDR3 is CASSYGGRYGYTF. As DNA, the CDR3 is TGTGCCAGCAGTTACGGGGGGAGGTATGGCTACACCTTC.